This T cell receptor (beta chain) was sequenced during a study of cytomegalovirus exposure and HLA in healthy donors. Separation from the 666-subject first cohort characterized the 120-subject validation cohort, to which the donors belonged. Germline values: CDR1 SGHTA, CDR2 FQGNSA. J lost 3 bases, V lost 2 bases, and 3 bases had no gene match. The CDR3 runs 14 residues. Assay: immunoSEQ multiplex PCR; the TCRdb copy retains only in-frame clones and omits some. The sample holds 100,000 to 150,000 clones, approximately 90% seen once. The rearrangement uses TRBV7-2 and TRBJ2-7; 8 bases agree with TRBD1. What was sequenced was PBMCs. This receptor was identified in a man aged 18 to 30 in good health and CMV-seropositive. CDR3 region: CASSLNRGNYEQYF. CDR3 bases: TGTGCCAGCAGCTTAAACAGGGGGAACTACGAGCAGTACTTC.